These 10 T cell receptor beta chains came from one sample sequenced in a study of shared clonotypes between healthy human individuals. Here immunoSEQ multiplex PCR was the method, and the copy in TCRdb shows in-frame clones only, minus some. The repertoire holds 2 million or so clones, with roughly 96% as singletons. Sequencing was done on a sample of naive CD4+ T cells sorted from blood. Described subset: CD45RA+ positively selected. Receptors were obtained from a young man in good health.

V usage is TRBV7-3 and J usage is TRBJ2-3, with D tentatively TRBD1 or TRBD2 (6 bases each). The V end was cut by 5 bases, the J end by 11 bases, with 17 bases between. The CDR3 extends over 13 amino acids. CDR1 and CDR2 (germline): SGHTA, FQGTGA. CDR3 bases: TGTGCCAGCAGCACAGGGACTTCCGGGCGGCAGTATTTT. Protein product: CASSTGTSGRQYF.

The chain employs TRBV5-1 and TRBJ2-3, with TRBD2 identical over 8 bases. The germline gives CDR1 SGHRS, CDR2 YFSETQ. V lost 4 bases and J lost 4; bases outside the gene matches: 14. The CDR3 totals 17 residues. The CDR3 here is CASSVLAVKGAADTQYF. CDR3 in DNA: TGCGCCAGCAGCGTACTAGCGGTTAAGGGAGCGGCAGATACGCAGTATTTT.

To note about this clone: The same CDR3 is also encoded by other DNA sequences in this sample. The V gene is TRBV6-5, the J gene TRBJ2-7, with D possibly TRBD1 on 6 matching bases. Trimming removed 0 bases from V and 0 bases from J, with 9 bases in between. Looked up from germline, CDR1 is MNHEY and CDR2 is SVGAGI. The CDR3 covers 15 residues. In DNA, the CDR3 is TGTGCCAGCAGTTACTCTGCAGGGGTCTCCTACGAGCAGTACTTC. The encoded protein is CASSYSAGVSYEQYF.

The chain carries TRBV10-1 and TRBJ2-3; 9 bases agree with TRBD2. CDR3 size: 17 residues. Per the germline V gene, CDR1 is WNHNN and CDR2 is SYGVQD (reference sequence). V lost 7 bases to trimming and J lost 2 bases; unmatched junction nucleotides: 13. CDR3 sequence (DNA): TGCGCCAGCATACAGCGGGGGGCCCGCATACTCACAGATACGCAGTATTTT. This gives the protein CASIQRGARILTDTQYF.

This chain uses TRBV2 with TRBJ2-3, with D possibly being TRBD1 (6 bases). The CDR3 has 14 residues. V was trimmed by 3 bases and J by 2 bases, leaving 9 bases between them. The germline V gene has CDR1 SNHLY and CDR2 FYNNEI. CDR3: CASSDRTVTDTQYF. DNA for the CDR3: TGTGCCAGCAGTGACAGGACAGTCACAGATACGCAGTATTTT. Based on the CDR3 plus reference TRBV2 and TRBJ2-3, the full variable domain is EPEVTQTPSHQVTQMGQEVILRCVPISNHLYFYWYRQILGQKVEFLVSFYNNEISEKSEIFDDQFSVERPDGSNFTLKIRSTKLEDSAMYFCASSDRTVTDTQYFGPGTRLTVL.

The J gene is TRBJ2-2, the V gene TRBV2; D gene uncertain. The germline V gene encodes CDR1 SNHLY and CDR2 FYNNEI. The CDR3 has 13 amino acids. Trimming shortened V by 4 bases and J by 5 bases, and 8 bases separated the two germline ends. The CDR3 DNA is TGTGCCAGCAGTGTATGGGAAACCGGGGAGCTGTTTTTT. This sequence encodes CASSVWETGELFF. Supplemented by reference TRBV2 and TRBJ2-2, the full variable domain reads EPEVTQTPSHQVTQMGQEVILRCVPISNHLYFYWYRQILGQKVEFLVSFYNNEISEKSEIFDDQFSVERPDGSNFTLKIRSTKLEDSAMYFCASSVWETGELFFGEGSRLTVL.

The chain couples TRBV7-9 to TRBJ2-3; a weak D match, TRBD2 (5 bases). The germline V gene has CDR1 SEHNR and CDR2 FQNEAQ (reference sequence). V lost 1 base and J 2 bases, leaving 10 bases between the germline ends. CDR3 size: 15 residues. The CDR3 nucleotides read TGTGCCAGCAGCTTAGAGCGGTCATACACAGATACGCAGTATTTT. Amino acids: CASSLERSYTDTQYF.

CDR3 sequence (DNA): TGTGCCAGCAGCCCTCAACCAGGGACGAACATTCAGTACTTC. Its translation is CASSPQPGTNIQYF. This chain links TRBV7-2 with TRBJ2-4; D could derive from TRBD1 or TRBD2 (5 bases each). Germline CDR1 reads SGHTA; CDR2 reads FQGNSA. This CDR3 contains 14 residues. Trimming removed 5 bases at V and 7 bases at J, with 15 bases between.

The chain employs TRBV18 and TRBJ2-5; TRBD1 might be the D (5 bases). The CDR3 sequence is 13 residues long. Germline assignment: CDR1 KGHSH and CDR2 LQKENI. V lost 3 bases and J lost 5, with 10 bases in between. Here the CDR3 reads CASSPATVETQYF. The CDR3 DNA is TGTGCCAGCTCACCCGCGACAGTTGAGACCCAGTACTTC. The variable domain in full, completed from reference TRBV18 and TRBJ2-5, reads NAGVMQNPRHLVRRRGQEARLRCSPMKGHSHVYWYRQLPEEGLKFMVYLQKENIIDESGMPKERFSAEFPKEGPSILRIQQVVRGDSAAYFCASSPATVETQYFGPGTRLLVL.

The genes are TRBV23-1 and TRBJ1-6; D is ambiguous. TRBV23-1 is filed as an ORF, its function uncertain. Trimming shortened V by 3 bases and J by 0 bases, and 15 bases separated the two germline ends. The CDR3 contains 18 residues. The CDR3 nucleotides are TGCGCCAGCAGTCAGAAGGGAATCTCGAGCTCCTATAATTCACCCCTCCACTTT. Protein product: CASSQKGISSSYNSPLHF.